This TCR beta chain derives from a study of cytomegalovirus exposure and HLA in healthy donors. General study results and limits: Prediction of most subjects' HLA-A and HLA-B alleles by TCR beta sequences was reportedly accurate.

The PCR contained 60 Vbeta and 13 Jbeta primers. Measured with immunoSEQ multiplex PCR; TCRdb has only the in-frame clones, and not every one. The sample includes about 110,000 clones. The CDR3 sequence is 15 residues long. The germline gives CDR1 SGDLS, CDR2 YYNGEE. The V end lost 3 bases, the J end lost 4 bases, and 13 bases lay between the germline ends. As for this clone: What it recognizes is unknown.

Material for sequencing was PBMCs. The receptor comes from a man younger than 30 in good health and CMV-seronegative. This chain connects TRBV9 to TRBJ2-2; D is ambiguous. The CDR3 protein is CASSEQIVSTGELFF. CDR3 coding DNA: TGTGCCAGCAGCGAACAGATAGTTTCCACCGGGGAGCTGTTTTTT. The entire variable domain, with the rest obtained from reference TRBV9 and TRBJ2-2, is as follows: DSGVTQTPKHLITATGQRVTLRCSPRSGDLSVYWYQQSLDQGLQFLIQYYNGEERAKGNILERFSAQQFPDLHSELNLSSLELGDSALYFCASSEQIVSTGELFFGEGSRLTVL.